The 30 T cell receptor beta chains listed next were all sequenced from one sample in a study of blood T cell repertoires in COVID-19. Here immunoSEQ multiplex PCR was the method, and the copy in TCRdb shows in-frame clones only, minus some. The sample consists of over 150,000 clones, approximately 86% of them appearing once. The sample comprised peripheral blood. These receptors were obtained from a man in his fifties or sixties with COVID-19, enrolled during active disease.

The CDR3 reads CASSLAVEGRNTEAFF. The DNA for the CDR3 is TGCGCCAGCAGCTTGGCCGTCGAAGGGAGGAACACTGAAGCTTTCTTT. The chain uses TRBV5-1 and TRBJ1-1; D remains ambiguous. This CDR3 is built from 16 residues. CDR1 is SGHRS, CDR2 YFSETQ, per germline. Trimming stripped 0 bases from V and 1 base from J, with 13 bases between.

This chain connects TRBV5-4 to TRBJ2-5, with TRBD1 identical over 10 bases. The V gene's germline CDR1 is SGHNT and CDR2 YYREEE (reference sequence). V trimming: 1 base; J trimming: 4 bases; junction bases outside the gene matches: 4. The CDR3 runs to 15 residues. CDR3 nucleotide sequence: TGTGCCAGCAGCTTGAACCGACAGGGGGCAGAGACCCAGTACTTC. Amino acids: CASSLNRQGAETQYF. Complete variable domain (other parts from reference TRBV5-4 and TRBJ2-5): ETGVTQSPTHLIKTRGQQVTLRCSSQSGHNTVSWYQQALGQGPQFIFQYYREEENGRGNFPPRFSGLQFPNYSSELNVNALELDDSALYLCASSLNRQGAETQYFGPGTRLLVL.

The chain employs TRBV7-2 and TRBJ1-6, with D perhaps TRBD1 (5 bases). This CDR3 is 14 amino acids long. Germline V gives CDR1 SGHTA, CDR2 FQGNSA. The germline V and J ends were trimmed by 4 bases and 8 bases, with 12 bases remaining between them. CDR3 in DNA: TGTGCCAGCAGCTCTCAGGGACTACATTCACCCCTCCACTTT. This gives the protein CASSSQGLHSPLHF. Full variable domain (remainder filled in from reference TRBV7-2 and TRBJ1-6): GAGVSQSPSNKVTEKGKDVELRCDPISGHTALYWYRQSLGQGLEFLIYFQGNSAPDKSGLPSDRFSAERTGGSVSTLTIQRTQQEDSAVYLCASSSQGLHSPLHFGNGTRLTVT.

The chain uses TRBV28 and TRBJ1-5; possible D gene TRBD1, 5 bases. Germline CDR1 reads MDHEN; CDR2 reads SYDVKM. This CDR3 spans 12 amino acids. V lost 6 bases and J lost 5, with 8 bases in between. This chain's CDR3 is CASRRGDQPQHF. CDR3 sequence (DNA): TGTGCCAGCAGGCGGGGCGATCAGCCCCAGCATTTT.

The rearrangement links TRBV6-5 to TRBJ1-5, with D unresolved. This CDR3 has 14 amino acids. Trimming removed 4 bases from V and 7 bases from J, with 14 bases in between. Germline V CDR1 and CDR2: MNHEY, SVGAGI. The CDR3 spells CASSSTGRNQPQHF. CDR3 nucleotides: TGTGCCAGCAGTTCTACGGGGAGGAACCAGCCCCAGCATTTT.

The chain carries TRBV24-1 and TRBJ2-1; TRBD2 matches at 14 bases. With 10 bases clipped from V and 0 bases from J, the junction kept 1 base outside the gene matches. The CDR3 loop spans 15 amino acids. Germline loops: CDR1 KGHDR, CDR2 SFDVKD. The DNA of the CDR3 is TGTGCCACAGGGACTAGCGGGAGCTCCTACAATGAGCAGTTCTTC. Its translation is CATGTSGSSYNEQFF.

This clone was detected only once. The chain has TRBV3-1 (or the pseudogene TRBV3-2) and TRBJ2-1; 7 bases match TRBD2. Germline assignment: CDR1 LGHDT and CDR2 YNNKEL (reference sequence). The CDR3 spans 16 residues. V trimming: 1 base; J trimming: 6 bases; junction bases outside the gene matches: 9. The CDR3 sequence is CASSQVTGGRINEQFF. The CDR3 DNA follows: TGTGCCAGCAGCCAAGTAACGGGAGGCCGTATCAATGAGCAGTTCTTC.

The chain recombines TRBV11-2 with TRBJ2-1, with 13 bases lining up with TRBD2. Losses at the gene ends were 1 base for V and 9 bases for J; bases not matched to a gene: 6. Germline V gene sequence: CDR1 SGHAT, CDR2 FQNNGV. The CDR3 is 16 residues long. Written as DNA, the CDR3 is TGTGCCAGCAGCTTAGGTAGGACTAGCGGGAGAGTTGAGCAGTTCTTC. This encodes CASSLGRTSGRVEQFF.

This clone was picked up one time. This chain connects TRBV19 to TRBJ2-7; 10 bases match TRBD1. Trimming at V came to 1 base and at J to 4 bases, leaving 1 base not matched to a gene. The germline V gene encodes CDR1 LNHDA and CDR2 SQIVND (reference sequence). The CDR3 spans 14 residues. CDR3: CASSIGGQGYEQYF. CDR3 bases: TGTGCCAGTAGTATAGGGGGACAGGGGTACGAGCAGTACTTC.

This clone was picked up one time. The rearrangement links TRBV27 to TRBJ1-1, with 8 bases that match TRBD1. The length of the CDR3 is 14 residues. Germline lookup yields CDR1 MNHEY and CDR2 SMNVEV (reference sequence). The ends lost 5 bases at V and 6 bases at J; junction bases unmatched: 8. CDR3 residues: CASSPWDRIAEAFF. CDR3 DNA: TGTGCCAGCAGTCCTTGGGACAGGATCGCTGAAGCTTTCTTT.

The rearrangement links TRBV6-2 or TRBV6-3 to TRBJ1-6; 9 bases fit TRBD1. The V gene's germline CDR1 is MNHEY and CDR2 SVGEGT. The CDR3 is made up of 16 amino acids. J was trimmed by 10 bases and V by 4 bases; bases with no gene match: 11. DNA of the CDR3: TGTGCCAGCAGTTCCCGGCGACAGGGGGAAGCATCACCCCTCCACTTT. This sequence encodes CASSSRRQGEASPLHF.

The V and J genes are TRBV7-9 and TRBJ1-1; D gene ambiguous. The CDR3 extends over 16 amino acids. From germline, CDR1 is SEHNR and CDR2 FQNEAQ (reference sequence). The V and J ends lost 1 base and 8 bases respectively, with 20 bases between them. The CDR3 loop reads CASSLVPASSRREAFF. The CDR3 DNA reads TGTGCCAGCAGCTTAGTGCCCGCCTCCTCTCGGCGGGAAGCTTTCTTT.

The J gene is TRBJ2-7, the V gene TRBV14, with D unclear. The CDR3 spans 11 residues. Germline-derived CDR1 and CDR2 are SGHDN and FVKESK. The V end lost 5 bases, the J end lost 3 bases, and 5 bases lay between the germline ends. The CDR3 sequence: CASSFNYEQYF. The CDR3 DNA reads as TGTGCCAGCAGCTTTAACTACGAGCAGTACTTC.

CDR3 amino acids: CASSQVSAGRYQETQYF. CDR3 sequence (DNA): TGTGCCAGCAGCCAAGTGTCGGCGGGGAGGTACCAAGAGACCCAGTACTTC. The chain uses TRBV14 and TRBJ2-5; perhaps TRBD2 as D (6 bases). V was cut by 1 base and J by 0 bases, with 15 bases left in between. CDR1 is SGHDN and CDR2 is FVKESK in the germline V gene. CDR3 length: 17 residues.

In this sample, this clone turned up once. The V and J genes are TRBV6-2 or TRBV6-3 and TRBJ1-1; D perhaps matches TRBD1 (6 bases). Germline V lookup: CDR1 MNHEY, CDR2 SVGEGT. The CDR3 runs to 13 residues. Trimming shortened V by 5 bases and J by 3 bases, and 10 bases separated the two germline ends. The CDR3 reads CASSKQGHTEAFF. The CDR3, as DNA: TGTGCCAGCAGTAAACAGGGCCACACTGAAGCTTTCTTT.

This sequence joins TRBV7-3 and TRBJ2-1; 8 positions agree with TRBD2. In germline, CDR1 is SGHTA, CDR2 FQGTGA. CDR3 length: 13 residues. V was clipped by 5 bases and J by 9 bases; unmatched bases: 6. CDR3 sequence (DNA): TGTGCCAGCAGCCTTATACGGGAGGGTGAGCAGTTCTTC. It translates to CASSLIREGEQFF. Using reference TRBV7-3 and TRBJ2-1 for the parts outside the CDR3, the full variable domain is GAGVSQTPSNKVTEKGKYVELRCDPISGHTALYWYRQSLGQGPEFLIYFQGTGAADDSGLPNDRFFAVRPEGSVSTLKIQRTERGDSAVYLCASSLIREGEQFFGPGTRLTVL.

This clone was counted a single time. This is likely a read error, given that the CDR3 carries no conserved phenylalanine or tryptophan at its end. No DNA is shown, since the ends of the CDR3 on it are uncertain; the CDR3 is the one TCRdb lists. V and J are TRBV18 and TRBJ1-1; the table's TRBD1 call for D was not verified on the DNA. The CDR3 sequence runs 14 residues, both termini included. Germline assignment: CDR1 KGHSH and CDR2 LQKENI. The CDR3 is CASSPSNQGALPPL.

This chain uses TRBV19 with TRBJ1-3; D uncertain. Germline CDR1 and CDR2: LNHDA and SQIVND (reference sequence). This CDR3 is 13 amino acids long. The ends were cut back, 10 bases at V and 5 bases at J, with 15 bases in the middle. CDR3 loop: CATTREGRNTIYF. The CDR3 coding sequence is TGTGCCACCACCCGCGAGGGCAGAAACACCATATATTTT.

The CDR3 DNA follows: TGTGCCAGCAGCTGGATAAGTTCGGGTGGCGGGGAGCTGTTTTTT. Protein: CASSWISSGGGELFF. This chain uses TRBV7-2 with TRBJ2-2; the D is unclear. There are 15 residues in the CDR3. The germline CDR1 and CDR2 sequences are SGHTA and FQGNSA. Trimming removed 4 bases at V and 7 bases at J, with 16 bases between.

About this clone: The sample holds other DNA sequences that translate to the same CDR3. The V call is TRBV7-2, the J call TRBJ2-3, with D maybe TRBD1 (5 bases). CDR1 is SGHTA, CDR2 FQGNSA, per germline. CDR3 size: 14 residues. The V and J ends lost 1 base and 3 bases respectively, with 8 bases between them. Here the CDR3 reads CASSLGQGTDTQYF. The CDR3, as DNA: TGTGCCAGCAGCTTAGGTCAGGGTACAGATACGCAGTATTTT. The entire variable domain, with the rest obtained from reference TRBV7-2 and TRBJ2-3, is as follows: GAGVSQSPSNKVTEKGKDVELRCDPISGHTALYWYRQSLGQGLEFLIYFQGNSAPDKSGLPSDRFSAERTGGSVSTLTIQRTQQEDSAVYLCASSLGQGTDTQYFGPGTRLTVL.

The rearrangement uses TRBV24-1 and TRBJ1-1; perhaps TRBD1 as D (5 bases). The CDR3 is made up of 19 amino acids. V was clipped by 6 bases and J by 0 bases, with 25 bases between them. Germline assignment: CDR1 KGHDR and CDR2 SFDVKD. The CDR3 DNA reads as TGTGCCACCAGTACCCCCTCACTCTCAGAGACAGATATGAACACTGAAGCTTTCTTT. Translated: CATSTPSLSETDMNTEAFF.

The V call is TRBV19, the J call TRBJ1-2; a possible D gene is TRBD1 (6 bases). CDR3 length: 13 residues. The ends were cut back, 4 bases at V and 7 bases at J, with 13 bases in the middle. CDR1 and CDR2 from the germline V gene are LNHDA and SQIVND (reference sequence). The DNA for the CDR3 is TGTGCCAGTAGTAAACAGGGAGCGGTTGGCTACACCTTC. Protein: CASSKQGAVGYTF.

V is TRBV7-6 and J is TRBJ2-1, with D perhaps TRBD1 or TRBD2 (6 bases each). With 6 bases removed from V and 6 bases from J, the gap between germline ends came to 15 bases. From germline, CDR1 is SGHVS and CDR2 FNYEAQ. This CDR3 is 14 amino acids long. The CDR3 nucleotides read TGTGCCAGCAGTTTACAGGGAGGAGGCAATGAGCAGTTCTTC. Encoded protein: CASSLQGGGNEQFF. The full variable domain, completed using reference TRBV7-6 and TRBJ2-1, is GAGVSQSPRYKVTKRGQDVALRCDPISGHVSLYWYRQALGQGPEFLTYFNYEAQQDKSGLPNDRFSAERPEGSISTLTIQRTEQRDSAMYRCASSLQGGGNEQFFGPGTRLTVL.

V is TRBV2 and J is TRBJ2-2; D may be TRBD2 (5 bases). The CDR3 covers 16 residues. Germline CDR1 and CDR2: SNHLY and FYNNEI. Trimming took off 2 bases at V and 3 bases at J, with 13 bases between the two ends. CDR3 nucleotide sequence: TGTGCCAGCAGTGAAATCTCTAGCAGTCACACCGGGGAGCTGTTTTTT. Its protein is CASSEISSSHTGELFF.

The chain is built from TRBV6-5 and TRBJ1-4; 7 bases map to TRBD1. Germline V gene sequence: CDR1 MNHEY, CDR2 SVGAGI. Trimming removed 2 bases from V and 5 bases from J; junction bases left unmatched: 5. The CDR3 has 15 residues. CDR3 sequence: CASSYEGTANEKLFF. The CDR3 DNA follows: TGTGCCAGCAGTTACGAGGGGACAGCAAATGAAAAACTGTTTTTT.

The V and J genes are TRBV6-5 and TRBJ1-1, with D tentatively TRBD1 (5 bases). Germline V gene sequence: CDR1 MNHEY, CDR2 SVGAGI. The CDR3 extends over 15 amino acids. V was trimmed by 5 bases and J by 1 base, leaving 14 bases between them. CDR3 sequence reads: CASSPPGLKNTEAFF. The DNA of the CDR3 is TGTGCCAGCAGTCCTCCGGGACTTAAGAACACTGAAGCTTTCTTT.

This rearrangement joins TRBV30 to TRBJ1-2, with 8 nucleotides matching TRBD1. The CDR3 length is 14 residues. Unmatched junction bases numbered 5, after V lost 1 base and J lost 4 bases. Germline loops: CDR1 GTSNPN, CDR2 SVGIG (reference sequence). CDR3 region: CAWSGQGFTYGYTF. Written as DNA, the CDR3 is TGTGCCTGGAGTGGACAGGGGTTTACCTATGGCTACACCTTC.

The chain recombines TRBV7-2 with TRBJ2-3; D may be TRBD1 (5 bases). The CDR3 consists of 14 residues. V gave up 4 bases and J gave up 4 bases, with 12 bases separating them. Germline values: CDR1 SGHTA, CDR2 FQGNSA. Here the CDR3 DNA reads TGTGCCAGCAGCTCGACAGTATACGCAGATACGCAGTATTTT. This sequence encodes CASSSTVYADTQYF.

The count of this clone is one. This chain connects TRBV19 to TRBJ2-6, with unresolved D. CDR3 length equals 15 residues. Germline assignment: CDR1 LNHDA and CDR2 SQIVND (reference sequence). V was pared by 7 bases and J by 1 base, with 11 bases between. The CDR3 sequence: CASTPHRSGANVLTF. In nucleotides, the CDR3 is TGTGCCAGTACCCCCCACAGATCTGGGGCCAACGTCCTGACTTTC.

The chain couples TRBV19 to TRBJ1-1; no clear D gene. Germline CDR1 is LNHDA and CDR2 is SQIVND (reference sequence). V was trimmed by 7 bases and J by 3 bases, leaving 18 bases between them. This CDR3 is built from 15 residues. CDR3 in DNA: TGTGCCAGTATTGGAGTCTTCCCATCTTACACTGAAGCTTTCTTT. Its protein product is CASIGVFPSYTEAFF.